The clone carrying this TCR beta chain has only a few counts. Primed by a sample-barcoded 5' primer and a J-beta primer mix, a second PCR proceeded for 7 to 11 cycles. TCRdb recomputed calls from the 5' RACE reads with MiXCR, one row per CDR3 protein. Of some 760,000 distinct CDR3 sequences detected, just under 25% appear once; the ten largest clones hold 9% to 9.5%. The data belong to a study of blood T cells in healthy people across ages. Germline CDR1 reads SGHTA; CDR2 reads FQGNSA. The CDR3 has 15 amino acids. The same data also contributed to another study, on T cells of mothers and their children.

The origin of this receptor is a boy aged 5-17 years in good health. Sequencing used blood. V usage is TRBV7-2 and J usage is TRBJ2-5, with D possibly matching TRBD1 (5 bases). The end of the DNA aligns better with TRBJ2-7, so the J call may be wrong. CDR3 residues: CASSLLLGQTYEQYF. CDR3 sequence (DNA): TGTGCCAGCAGCCTACTTTTGGGGCAGACCTACGAGCAGTACTTC.